Listed here are 9 T cell receptor beta chains from one sample, sequenced in a study of blood T cell repertoires in COVID-19. The data were produced by immunoSEQ multiplex PCR, yet TCRdb's version contains in-frame clones alone and is incomplete. The sample has about 160,000 clones, approximately 85% seen once. Material for sequencing was peripheral blood. These receptor sequences come from a man in his sixties who had recovered from COVID-19.

The V call is TRBV5-5, the J call TRBJ2-1, with 13 bases that match TRBD2. This CDR3 contains 17 residues. Trimming at V came to 3 bases and at J to 9 bases, leaving 12 bases not matched to a gene. CDR1 SGHKS and CDR2 YYEKEE come from the germline V gene (reference sequence). In nucleotides, the CDR3 is TGTGCCAGCAGCTGGGGACTAGCGGGGATTACCGGGGGTGAGCAGTTCTTC. Its translation: CASSWGLAGITGGEQFF.

This chain uses TRBV5-4 with TRBJ1-2; D unresolved. The CDR3 is 16 residues long. Germline CDR1 reads SGHNT; CDR2 reads YYREEE (reference sequence). Trimming stripped 0 bases from V and 1 base from J, with 13 bases between. The CDR3 protein is CASSLATVIFNYGYTF. The CDR3 DNA follows: TGTGCCAGCAGCTTGGCTACAGTTATTTTTAACTATGGCTACACCTTC.

CDR3 sequence reads: CASRHPGLAGGNRFF. Written as DNA, the CDR3 is TGTGCCAGCAGGCACCCGGGACTAGCGGGGGGGAATCGGTTCTTC. The J gene is TRBJ2-1, the V gene TRBV7-9; 16 nucleotides align to TRBD2. There are 15 residues in the CDR3. The V and J ends lost 6 bases and 15 bases, in that order; junction bases with no gene match: 11. Looked up from germline, CDR1 is SEHNR and CDR2 is FQNEAQ (reference sequence). Variable domain in full (rest from reference TRBV7-9 and TRBJ2-1): DTGVSQNPRHKITKRGQNVTFRCDPISEHNRLYWYRQTLGQGPEFLTYFQNEAQLEKSRLLSDRFSAERPKGSFSTLEIQRTEQGDSAMYLCASRHPGLAGGNRFFGPGTRLTVL.

This clone was observed once. The chain joins TRBV4-2 to TRBJ1-3; D not resolved. Germline V gives CDR1 LGHNA, CDR2 YNFKEQ. The V gene lost 0 bases and the J gene lost 9 bases, with 12 bases spanning the gap. This CDR3 region has 14 residues. The chain's CDR3 is CASSQDLTVSTIYF. The CDR3 DNA follows: TGTGCCAGCAGCCAAGATCTAACCGTGAGCACCATATATTTT.

The chain recombines TRBV9 with TRBJ2-7; TRBD1 agrees at 10 bases. The V and J ends lost 3 bases and 3 bases, in that order; junction bases with no gene match: 6. CDR3 length equals 15 residues. CDR1 is SGDLS and CDR2 is YYNGEE in the germline V gene. The DNA of the CDR3 is TGTGCCAGCAGCGGGCTCGGGACAGGGGTCTACGAGCAGTACTTC. It specifies CASSGLGTGVYEQYF.

The chain recombines TRBV6-2 or TRBV6-3 with TRBJ2-5; 11 bases are shared with TRBD2. V trimming: 3 bases; J trimming: 4 bases; junction bases outside the gene matches: 19. CDR1 and CDR2 from the germline V gene are MNHEY and SVGEGT. The CDR3 consists of 20 residues. Here the CDR3 DNA reads TGTGCCAGCAGTTATCCATCCGGTACCCCGGGACTAGCGGCCCCAGAGACCCAGTACTTC. Translation gives CASSYPSGTPGLAAPETQYF.

As DNA, the CDR3 is TGTGCCAGCCGACAGGGCTCGGGAAACACCATATATTTT. Translated: CASRQGSGNTIYF. This rearrangement joins TRBV6-5 to TRBJ1-3; TRBD1 matches at 7 bases. The CDR3 runs to 13 residues. Looked up from germline, CDR1 is MNHEY and CDR2 is SVGAGI. With 8 bases clipped from V and 4 bases from J, the junction kept 5 bases outside the gene matches.

This clone was detected once. The V and J genes are TRBV18 and TRBJ1-2, with D maybe TRBD1 (5 bases). The CDR3 has 14 residues. Trimming left V 3 bases short and J 4 bases short, with 12 bases between. Looked up from germline, CDR1 is KGHSH and CDR2 is LQKENI. The CDR3 bases are TGTGCCAGCTCACCGGTCCAGGACACCTATGGCTACACCTTC. This gives the protein CASSPVQDTYGYTF.

This clone was detected only once. The rearrangement joins TRBV4-2 to TRBJ1-2, with D possibly TRBD1 on 6 matching bases. The germline V and J ends were trimmed by 2 bases and 4 bases, with 17 bases remaining between them. CDR1 is LGHNA, CDR2 YNFKEQ, per germline. CDR3 length: 16 amino acids. The CDR3 DNA follows: TGTGCCAGCAGCCAATCCTACAATGGGGGCGGCTATGGCTACACCTTC. It codes for CASSQSYNGGGYGYTF.